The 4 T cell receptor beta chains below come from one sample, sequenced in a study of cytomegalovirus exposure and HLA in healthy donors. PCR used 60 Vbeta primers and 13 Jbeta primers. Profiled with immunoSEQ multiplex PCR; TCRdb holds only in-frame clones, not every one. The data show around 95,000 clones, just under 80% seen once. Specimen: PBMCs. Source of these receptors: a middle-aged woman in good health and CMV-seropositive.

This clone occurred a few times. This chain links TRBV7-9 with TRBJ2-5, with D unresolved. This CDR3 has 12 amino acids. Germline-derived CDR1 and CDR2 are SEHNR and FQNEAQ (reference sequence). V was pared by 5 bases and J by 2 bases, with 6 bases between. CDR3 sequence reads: CASSTIQETQYF. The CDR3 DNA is TGTGCCAGCAGCACAATACAAGAGACCCAGTACTTC.

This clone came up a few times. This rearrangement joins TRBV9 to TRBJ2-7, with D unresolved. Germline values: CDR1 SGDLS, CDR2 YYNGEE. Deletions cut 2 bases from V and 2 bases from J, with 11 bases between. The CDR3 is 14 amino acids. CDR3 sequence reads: CASSVGYRTYEQYF. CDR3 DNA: TGTGCCAGCAGCGTCGGTTACAGAACCTACGAGCAGTACTTC.

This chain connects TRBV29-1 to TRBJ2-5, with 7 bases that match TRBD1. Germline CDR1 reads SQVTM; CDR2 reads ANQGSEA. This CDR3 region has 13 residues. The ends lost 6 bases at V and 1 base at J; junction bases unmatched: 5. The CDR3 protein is CSVSQGVQETQYF. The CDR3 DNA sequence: TGCAGCGTATCCCAGGGGGTCCAAGAGACCCAGTACTTC.

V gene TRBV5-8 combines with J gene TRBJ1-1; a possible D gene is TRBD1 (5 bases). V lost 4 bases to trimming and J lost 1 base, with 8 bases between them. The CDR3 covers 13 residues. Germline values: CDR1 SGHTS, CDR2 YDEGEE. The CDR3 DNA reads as TGTGCCAGCAGCCTGCAGGGGAACACTGAAGCTTTCTTT. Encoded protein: CASSLQGNTEAFF.